This T cell receptor (beta chain) emerged from a study of blood T cell repertoires in COVID-19. On the study more broadly: Samples of COVID-19 (acute and convalescent) were obtained from the United States, Italy and Spain. In each case, the material was cDNA or gDNA derived from T cells, B-cell-depleted T cells, or PBMCs.

Assay: immunoSEQ multiplex PCR; the TCRdb copy retains only in-frame clones and omits some. This table holds hundreds of thousands of clones, around 88% found once. Seattle-derived patients entered the study during active infection and were followed longitudinally. This CDR3 comprises 15 residues. Sequencing input: peripheral blood. This clonotype was obtained from a woman aged 50 to 60 with COVID-19, enrolled during active disease. The chain couples TRBV21-1 to TRBJ2-7; TRBD1, the D gene given by the table, was not confirmed from the DNA. TRBV21-1 corresponds to a pseudogene. This chain's CDR3 is CASSNKGQGAYEQYF. DNA of the CDR3: TGTGCCAGCAGCAATAAGGGACAGGGGGCATACGAGCAGTACTTC.